This entry lists 14 T cell receptor beta chains sequenced from one sample in a study of regulatory T cells in long-lasting Graves disease. Construction of the TCR beta libraries employed iRepertoire HTBI primers in conjunction with Arm-PCR of CDR3 regions. TCRdb re-called the multiplex PCR reads with MiXCR, one entry per CDR3 protein. The sample contains approximately 440,000 distinct CDR3 sequences, 20% to 25% of which appear only once. Time point: persistent/refractory GD, antithyroid drugs over 5 years with positive TRAb. RNA extracted from PBMCs served as the sequencing template. The sequenced sample was peripheral blood mononuclear cells (PBMCs), obtained when the disease was refractory, from a patient treated with antithyroid drugs. These receptors came from a female donor with Graves disease.

This clonotype was seen a handful of times. The chain links TRBV2 to TRBJ2-5; possibly TRBD1 or TRBD2 for D (5 bases each). The V and J ends lost 5 bases and 4 bases respectively, with 17 bases between them. Germline V gives CDR1 SNHLY, CDR2 FYNNEI. The CDR3 covers 15 residues. CDR3 nucleotide sequence: TGTGCCAGCAGTAGGGACCAACCACCGGGAGAGACCCAGTACTTC. This gives the protein CASSRDQPPGETQYF.

This clonotype has a handful of counts. This chain links TRBV5-1 with TRBJ2-7; 10 nucleotides line up with TRBD2. CDR3 length: 17 residues. The germline V gene has CDR1 SGHRS and CDR2 YFSETQ. Losses at the gene ends were 3 bases for V and 3 bases for J; bases not matched to a gene: 12. The CDR3 coding sequence is TGCGCCAGCAGCTGGGATATTGGACTAGCGGAGAGCTACGAGCAGTACTTC. It encodes CASSWDIGLAESYEQYF.

This clonotype was found many times. The V gene is TRBV12-3 or TRBV12-4, the J gene TRBJ2-7, with 12 bases lining up with TRBD2. The CDR3 is made up of 14 amino acids. Trimming cost V 6 bases and J 6 bases; bases outside gene matches: 6. CDR3 coding DNA: TGTGCCAGCAGCCCCGGGACTAGCGGGCGCGAGCAGTACTTC. Its translation: CASSPGTSGREQYF.

This clonotype was detected only once. The CDR3 region is CASSFLAVKNIQYF. CDR3 DNA: TGTGCCAGCAGTTTCCTGGCAGTCAAAAACATTCAGTACTTC. The chain employs TRBV7-2 and TRBJ2-4; D gene ambiguous. V was clipped by 6 bases and J by 3 bases, with 12 bases between them. The CDR3 extends over 14 amino acids. Germline CDR1 is SGHTA and CDR2 is FQGNSA.

This clonotype was seen more than once but under ten times. V and J are TRBV3-1 and TRBJ1-1; no firm D call. The CDR3 is 11 residues long. V dropped 4 bases and J dropped 7 bases, with 7 bases sitting between them. Germline V gene lookup returns CDR1 LGHDT and CDR2 YNNKEL (reference sequence). CDR3 residues: CASSRGDEAFF. CDR3 coding DNA: TGTGCCAGCAGCCGCGGCGATGAAGCTTTCTTT.

This clonotype was detected once. The chain combines TRBV19 with TRBJ2-3; the match to TRBD2 covers 8 bases. Germline CDR1 LNHDA, CDR2 SQIVND (reference sequence). Trimming took 5 bases from V and 1 from J; bases not matched to a gene: 11. The CDR3 is 17 residues long. CDR3 amino acids: CASSPSGGVKGTDTQYF. In nucleotides, the CDR3 is TGTGCCAGTAGTCCCTCGGGAGGGGTCAAAGGCACAGATACGCAGTATTTT.

This rearrangement joins TRBV14 to TRBJ2-2, with TRBD2 matching 10 bases. Germline assignment: CDR1 SGHDN and CDR2 FVKESK. V lost 0 bases, J lost 4 bases, and 2 bases stayed unmatched. This CDR3 has 16 amino acids. The DNA of the CDR3 is TGTGCCAGCAGCCAAGAAATAGCGGGAGGCACCGGGGAGCTGTTTTTT. Translating gives CASSQEIAGGTGELFF.

This clonotype was recorded at least ten times. The chain's CDR3 is CASMGRPDGYEQYF. CDR3 DNA: TGTGCCAGCATGGGACGGCCTGACGGCTACGAGCAGTACTTC. This chain uses TRBV28 with TRBJ2-7, with D possibly being TRBD1 or TRBD2 (5 bases each). The V end lost 7 bases, the J end lost 3 bases, and 16 bases lay between the germline ends. The CDR3 is 14 residues long. The germline CDR1 and CDR2 sequences are MDHEN and SYDVKM.

This clonotype occurred a few times. The chain joins TRBV7-9 to TRBJ2-3, with a possible D match to TRBD2 (6 bases). Looked up from germline, CDR1 is SEHNR and CDR2 is FQNEAQ (reference sequence). The CDR3 spans 14 residues. Trimming pared 6 bases from V and 3 bases from J, leaving 13 bases between. This chain's CDR3 is CASRYGSGTDTQYF. In DNA, the CDR3 is TGTGCCAGCAGATACGGGAGTGGTACAGATACGCAGTATTTT. Combining the CDR3 with reference TRBV7-9 and TRBJ2-3 gives the whole variable domain DTGVSQNPRHKITKRGQNVTFRCDPISEHNRLYWYRQTLGQGPEFLTYFQNEAQLEKSRLLSDRFSAERPKGSFSTLEIQRTEQGDSAMYLCASRYGSGTDTQYFGPGTRLTVL.

This clonotype was picked up many times. The chain joins TRBV12-3 or TRBV12-4 to TRBJ1-5, with D unresolved. Between the trimmed V and J ends, which lost 5 bases and 3 bases, there was a span of 14 bases. The CDR3 extends over 15 amino acids. The CDR3 DNA is TGTGCCAGCAGTACCCCGGGTCCTTCCAATCAGCCCCAGCATTTT. This translates into CASSTPGPSNQPQHF.

The chain is built from TRBV4-1 and TRBJ2-6; D is possibly TRBD1 (5 bases). CDR3 length: 17 residues. Germline CDR1 MGHRA, CDR2 YSYEKL. With 3 bases removed from V and 1 base from J, the gap between germline ends came to 13 bases. Here the CDR3 DNA reads TGCGCCAGCAGCCAGCAGCTCGACAGTTCTGGGGCCAACGTCCTGACTTTC. It translates to CASSQQLDSSGANVLTF.

This clonotype has a handful of counts. The V and J genes are TRBV3-1 and TRBJ1-2; maybe TRBD1 (6 bases). Trimming stripped 3 bases from V and 0 bases from J, with 14 bases between. Germline CDR1 LGHDT, CDR2 YNNKEL (reference sequence). The CDR3 loop spans 16 amino acids. The CDR3 DNA reads TGTGCCAGCAGCCACGCGGACAGTCTGGCTAACTATGGCTACACCTTC. Its translation is CASSHADSLANYGYTF.

This clonotype showed up many times. The V gene is TRBV12-3 or TRBV12-4, the J gene TRBJ2-5; no reliable D call. Trimming removed 3 bases from V and 0 bases from J, with 8 bases in between. The CDR3 sequence is 14 residues long. CDR3 DNA sequence: TGTGCCAGCAGTTTCCTGGGGTACCAAGAGACCCAGTACTTC. Amino acid sequence: CASSFLGYQETQYF.

The genes are TRBV7-9 and TRBJ1-4; 7 nucleotides align to TRBD1. The CDR3 runs 16 residues. Germline V gives CDR1 SEHNR, CDR2 FQNEAQ (reference sequence). Trimming took 2 bases from V and 5 from J; bases not matched to a gene: 8. The CDR3 DNA reads TGTGCCAGCAGCTTACTACTACAGGGGAGAAATGAAAAACTGTTTTTT. Residues: CASSLLLQGRNEKLFF.